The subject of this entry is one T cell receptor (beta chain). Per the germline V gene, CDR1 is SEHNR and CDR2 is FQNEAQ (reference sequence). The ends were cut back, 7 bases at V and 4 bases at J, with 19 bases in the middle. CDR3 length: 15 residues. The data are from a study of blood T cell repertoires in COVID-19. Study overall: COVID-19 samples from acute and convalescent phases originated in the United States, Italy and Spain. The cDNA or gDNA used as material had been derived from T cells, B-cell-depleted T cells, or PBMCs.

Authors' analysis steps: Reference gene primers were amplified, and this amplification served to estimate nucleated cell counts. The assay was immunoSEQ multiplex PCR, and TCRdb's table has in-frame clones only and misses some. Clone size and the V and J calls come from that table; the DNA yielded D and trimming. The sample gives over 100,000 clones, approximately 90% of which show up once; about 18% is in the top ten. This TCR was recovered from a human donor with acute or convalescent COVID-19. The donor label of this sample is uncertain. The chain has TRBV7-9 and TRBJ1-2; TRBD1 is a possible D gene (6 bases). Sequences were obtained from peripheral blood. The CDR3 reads CASNSDGGVSYGYTF. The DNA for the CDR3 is TGTGCCAGCAACTCGGATGGGGGCGTAAGCTATGGCTACACCTTC.